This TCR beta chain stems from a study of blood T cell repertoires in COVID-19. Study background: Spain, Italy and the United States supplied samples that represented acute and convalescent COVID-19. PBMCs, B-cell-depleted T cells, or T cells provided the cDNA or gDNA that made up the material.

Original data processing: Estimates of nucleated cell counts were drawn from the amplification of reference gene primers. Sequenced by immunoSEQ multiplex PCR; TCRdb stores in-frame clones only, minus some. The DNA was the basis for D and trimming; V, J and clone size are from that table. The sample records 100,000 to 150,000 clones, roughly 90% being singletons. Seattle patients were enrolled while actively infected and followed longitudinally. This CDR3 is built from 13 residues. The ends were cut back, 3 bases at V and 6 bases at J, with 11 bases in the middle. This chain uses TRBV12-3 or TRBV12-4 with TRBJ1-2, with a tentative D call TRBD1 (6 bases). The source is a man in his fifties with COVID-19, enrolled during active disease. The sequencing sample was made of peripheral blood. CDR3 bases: TGTGCCAGCAGTTTGGCCAGGGGAGATGGCTACACCTTC. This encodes CASSLARGDGYTF.